These T cell receptor beta chains were read from a single sample in a study of T cell repertoires in cytomegalovirus infection. TCRdb re-analysed the reads in MiXCR, keeping a single row per CDR3 protein. Here the sample spans about 330,000 distinct CDR3 sequences, 8% to 10% being singletons. The sample consisted of PBMCs. These receptor sequences come from a human donor in good health (CMV status not recorded). Some clones in this sample may be carry-over from other donors' samples. Each CDR3 is given with its conserved first and last residue. The D gene is left open where the match is weak. Only part of the rows carry a size: once, few, many, or a class if the clone is expanded.

V gene	J gene	D gene	clone size	CDR3 DNA	CDR3 protein
TRBV28	TRBJ1-5	TRBD1	NA	TGTGCCAGCATCGAAAGGGGGCGGGGGAGCAATCAGCCCCAGCATTTT	CASIERGRGSNQPQHF
TRBV7-2	TRBJ2-7	NA	many	TGTGCCAGCAGCTCACGGGGGCCCGACCCAGATTACGAGCAGTACTTC	CASSSRGPDPDYEQYF
TRBV18	TRBJ1-1	NA	few	TGTGCCAGCTCACGGTATGTGGGACCTGAAGCTTTCTTT	CASSRYVGPEAFF
TRBV28	TRBJ2-7	TRBD2	few	TGTGCCAGCGCAGGGTTTAGCGGGGGGACATACGAGCAGTACTTC	CASAGFSGGTYEQYF
TRBV20-1	TRBJ2-3	NA	few	TGCAGTGCTAGAGGGGGACCCTCACACACAGATACGCAGTATTTT	CSARGGPSHTDTQYF
TRBV9	TRBJ2-2	NA	NA	TGTGCCAGCAGCGGACCCCCGGGACAAAACACCGGGGAGCTGTTTTTT	CASSGPPGQNTGELFF
TRBV10-3	TRBJ2-5	NA	few	TGTGCCATCAGTGATCCCCCTAAGGGCGAAGAGACCCAGTACTTC	CAISDPPKGEETQYF
TRBV6-2/TRBV6-3	TRBJ2-2	NA	few	TGTGCCAGCAGTTACTCGAGGGGGGGTGACACCGGGGAGCTGTTTTTT	CASSYSRGGDTGELFF
TRBV12-3/TRBV12-4	TRBJ2-7	NA	many	TGTGCCAGCAGTGAACAGGGGACTTTTTCCTACGAGCAGTACTTC	CASSEQGTFSYEQYF
TRBV28	TRBJ1-1	TRBD1	NA	TGTGCCAGCAGTTTACAAGGGAGGGGGCGGCACACTGAAGCTTTCTTT	CASSLQGRGRHTEAFF
TRBV6-1	TRBJ1-5	TRBD1	many	TGTGCCACCCGGGACAGGGGGGGAGGCAATCAGCCCCAGCATTTT	CATRDRGGGNQPQHF
TRBV7-2	TRBJ1-3	NA	NA	TGTGCCAGCAGCTTAGGGGAGGCAGGACGTAGAAGCTCTGGAAACACCATATATTTT	CASSLGEAGRRSSGNTIYF
TRBV12-3/TRBV12-4	TRBJ1-2	NA	many	TGTGCCACCTCCCCGGGGAGGAGGAGCTATGGCTACACCTTC	CATSPGRRSYGYTF
TRBV7-2	TRBJ2-1	TRBD1	many	TGTGCCAGCAGCTTAGCCACAGGGGGGTACAATGAGCAGTTCTTC	CASSLATGGYNEQFF
TRBV24-1	TRBJ2-1	TRBD2	many	TGTGCCACCAGTGACCTGACTAGCGGGAGGGCCGGTGAGCAGTTCTTC	CATSDLTSGRAGEQFF